These 18 T cell receptor beta chains were sequenced from one sample in a study of T-cell memory formation after mild COVID-19. TCRdb reanalysed the 5' RACE reads using MiXCR and keeps one entry per CDR3 protein. Of 250,000 to 350,000 distinct CDR3 sequences in the sample, roughly 15% are singletons; the top ten hold around a fifth. The sample taken for sequencing was PBMCs or a T cell subset sorted from them (not recorded which). The receptors originated from a man aged 18 to 30 who had mild COVID-19 (a few samples of this study predate the infection). Cell type and time point are not known.

The chain joins TRBV5-1 to TRBJ2-5, with 7 bases that match TRBD1. The trim removed 1 base at V and 1 base at J, leaving 7 bases unmatched. The CDR3 has 16 residues. Germline assignment: CDR1 SGHRS and CDR2 YFSETQ. The DNA of the CDR3 is TGCGCCAGCAGCTTGATCGGGACAGAGTTCCAAGAGACCCAGTACTTC. This codes for CASSLIGTEFQETQYF.

This clonotype was picked up many times. In nucleotides, the CDR3 is TGTGCCAGCACCTATGGAGGACAGGGAAGCAATCAGCCCCAGCATTTT. It specifies CASTYGGQGSNQPQHF. The V gene is TRBV6-2 or TRBV6-3, the J gene TRBJ1-5; TRBD1 agrees at 8 bases. The CDR3 totals 16 residues. V dropped 7 bases and J dropped 1; count of bases not matched to a gene: 9. Germline values: CDR1 MNHEY, CDR2 SVGEGT.

In DNA form, the CDR3 reads TGTGCCAGCTCAGCGCTGATGGATGCCACTGAAGCTTTCTTT. Translation gives CASSALMDATEAFF. The chain links TRBV18 to TRBJ1-1; D ambiguous. Germline V gene lookup returns CDR1 KGHSH and CDR2 LQKENI. V lost 5 bases and J lost 4, with 14 bases in between. CDR3 size: 14 residues.

This chain links TRBV20-1 with TRBJ2-7; TRBD1 aligns across 7 bases. Germline CDR1 and CDR2: DFQATT and SNEGSKA (reference sequence). The CDR3 length is 10 residues. The CDR3 loop reads CSSRGYEQYV. DNA of the CDR3: TGCAGCTCCAGGGGGTACGAGCAGTACGTC.

This clonotype was seen a handful of times. This may come from a read error, since a much larger clone is one base off. This sequence joins TRBV4-3 and TRBJ2-1; D is uncertain. The ends were cut back, 1 base at V and 0 bases at J, with 7 bases in the middle. Germline CDR1 LGHNA, CDR2 YSLEER. The CDR3 runs 15 residues. The CDR3 sequence: CASSQGSSSYNEQFF. CDR3 bases: TGCGCCAGCAGCCAAGGCTCGAGCTCCTACAATGAGCAGTTCTTC.

This clonotype was picked up one time. The chain has TRBV7-9 and TRBJ2-2; D is unclear. CDR3 length equals 11 residues. CDR1 and CDR2 (germline): SEHNR, FQNEAQ (reference sequence). V was trimmed by 8 bases and J by 7 bases, leaving 8 bases between them. CDR3 sequence (DNA): TGTGCCAGCGCGCTCGGCGGGGAGCTGTTTTTT. Translating it yields CASALGGELFF.

This sequence joins TRBV6-6 and TRBJ2-6; D perhaps matches TRBD1 (5 bases). V was shortened by 2 bases and J by 4 bases, with 12 bases between the two germline ends. Germline V gives CDR1 MNHNY, CDR2 SVGAGI (reference sequence). The CDR3 has 16 amino acids. The CDR3 nucleotides are TGTGCCAGCAGTTACGTTTGGGGCCCAGGGGCCAACGTCCTGACTTTC. Amino acid sequence: CASSYVWGPGANVLTF.

This clonotype was observed many times. The chain uses TRBV28 and TRBJ2-1; the match to TRBD2 covers 9 bases. Per the germline V gene, CDR1 is MDHEN and CDR2 is SYDVKM. CDR3 length: 16 amino acids. V was pared by 6 bases and J by 5 bases, with 11 bases of the junction left unmatched. The CDR3 here is CASRPSGTSPHNEQFF. CDR3 bases: TGTGCCAGCAGACCGTCCGGGACTAGCCCCCACAATGAGCAGTTCTTC.

This clonotype was counted a few times. V gene TRBV29-1 combines with J gene TRBJ2-1, with D possibly being TRBD2 (5 bases). The CDR3 covers 10 residues. V lost 6 bases and J 9 bases, leaving 9 bases between the germline ends. Germline values: CDR1 SQVTM, CDR2 ANQGSEA. The CDR3 DNA follows: TGCAGCGTACGAGCGGTTGAGCAGTTCTTC. Amino acids: CSVRAVEQFF.

This chain joins TRBV19 and TRBJ1-1; 7 bases are shared with TRBD1. This CDR3 contains 14 residues. Germline CDR1 and CDR2: LNHDA and SQIVND (reference sequence). V lost 7 bases and J lost 1; bases outside the gene matches: 6. The DNA of the CDR3 is TGTGCCAGTACCTTCGGGACAGCGAACACTGAAGCTTTCTTT. Its translation is CASTFGTANTEAFF.

Here the CDR3 DNA reads TGTGCCACCCTGAGGGACCGCGGGGTCAACACCGGGGAGCTGTTTTTT. As protein: CATLRDRGVNTGELFF. V usage is TRBV2 and J usage is TRBJ2-2; a weak D match, TRBD2 (6 bases). CDR1 SNHLY and CDR2 FYNNEI come from the germline V gene. The ends were cut back, 10 bases at V and 2 bases at J, with 20 bases in the middle. This CDR3 has 16 amino acids. The full variable domain, in which reference TRBV2 and TRBJ2-2 provide the parts outside the CDR3, is EPEVTQTPSHQVTQMGQEVILRCVPISNHLYFYWYRQILGQKVEFLVSFYNNEISEKSEIFDDQFSVERPDGSNFTLKIRSTKLEDSAMYFCATLRDRGVNTGELFFGEGSRLTVL.

This clonotype appeared a few times. The V and J genes are TRBV7-2 and TRBJ1-5; D not certain. The germline V gene has CDR1 SGHTA and CDR2 FQGNSA. There are 13 residues in the CDR3. With 3 bases removed from V and 5 bases from J, the gap between germline ends came to 8 bases. In DNA, the CDR3 is TGTGCCAGCAGCTTGGGCCCTCATCAGCCCCAGCATTTT. Encoded protein: CASSLGPHQPQHF.

The CDR3 is CASSQGRTEAFF. Written as DNA, the CDR3 is TGTGCCAGCAGCCAAGGTCGCACTGAAGCTTTCTTT. The rearrangement uses TRBV12-3 or TRBV12-4 and TRBJ1-1; D not resolved. This CDR3 has 12 amino acids. Trimming took off 6 bases at V and 4 bases at J, with 9 bases between the two ends.

The chain employs TRBV7-8 and TRBJ1-1; the match to TRBD1 covers 9 bases. The CDR3 sequence is 15 residues long. The junction had 7 bases not matched to a gene; V was cut back by 5 bases and J by 3 bases. The V gene's germline CDR1 is SGHVS and CDR2 FQNEAQ. The CDR3 coding sequence is TGTGCCAGCAGCCTACCGGGACAGGGTTACACTGAAGCTTTCTTT. This translates into CASSLPGQGYTEAFF.

This rearrangement joins TRBV28 to TRBJ2-7; possibly TRBD2 for D (7 bases). The CDR3 contains 19 residues. V was trimmed by 7 bases and J by 0 bases, leaving 28 bases between them. The germline CDR1 and CDR2 sequences are MDHEN and SYDVKM. DNA of the CDR3: TGTGCCAGCACCACAGTTGTTGCGGGGAGGGGACACCCCTCCTACGAGCAGTACTTC. It encodes CASTTVVAGRGHPSYEQYF.

This chain uses TRBV6-2 or TRBV6-3 with TRBJ1-3; the D is unclear. Germline loops: CDR1 MNHEY, CDR2 SVGEGT. Trimming cost V 0 bases and J 8 bases, with 8 bases left between them. The CDR3 is 13 residues long. In nucleotides, the CDR3 is TGTGCCAGCAGTTACTCCCAGGTCGACACCATATATTTT. Amino acids: CASSYSQVDTIYF.

This clonotype was seen only a few times. DNA of the CDR3: TGCAGAGTAACGTTAGGCACTGAAGCTTTCTTT. Residues: CRVTLGTEAFF. The chain employs TRBV20-1 and TRBJ1-1; D is unresolved. This CDR3 spans 11 amino acids. Germline V gene data show CDR1 as DFQATT and CDR2 as SNEGSKA (reference sequence).

The J gene is TRBJ2-3, the V gene TRBV5-1, with TRBD1 matching over 9 bases. Looked up from germline, CDR1 is SGHRS and CDR2 is YFSETQ. The V segment lost 3 bases and the J segment 5 bases; nucleotides outside the gene matches: 13. The CDR3 runs 17 residues. The CDR3 reads CASSSTSYRGHRDTQYF. Written as DNA, the CDR3 is TGCGCCAGCAGCTCTACTAGTTACAGGGGGCACCGAGATACGCAGTATTTT.